One sample yielded the 9 T cell receptor beta chains listed below, sequenced in a study of blood T cell repertoires in COVID-19. Measured with immunoSEQ multiplex PCR; TCRdb has only the in-frame clones, and not every one. The sample holds fewer than 70,000 clones, around 80% seen once. The sample comprised peripheral blood. The receptors come from a human donor in a cohort sampled during active COVID-19.

The V gene is TRBV5-1, the J gene TRBJ2-1, with no clear D. Germline CDR1 SGHRS, CDR2 YFSETQ. This CDR3 contains 11 residues. The V gene lost 2 bases and the J gene lost 8 bases, with 5 bases spanning the gap. This CDR3 is CASSFADEQFF. The CDR3 bases are TGCGCCAGCAGCTTCGCGGATGAGCAGTTCTTC.

V gene TRBV18 combines with J gene TRBJ2-6; 7 bases match TRBD1. From germline, CDR1 is KGHSH and CDR2 LQKENI. The CDR3 contains 17 residues. Germline trimming cut 3 bases from V and 0 bases from J; bases unmatched to any gene: 5. CDR3 in amino acids: CASSPGQVSSGANVLTF. The CDR3 DNA reads TGTGCCAGCTCACCTGGACAGGTTTCCTCTGGGGCCAACGTCCTGACTTTC.

The chain couples TRBV21-1 to TRBJ1-1; the DNA was not used to check the table's D call, TRBD1. TRBV21-1 is deemed a pseudogene. This CDR3 spans 18 amino acids. CDR3 DNA sequence: TGTGCCAGCAGCAAAGTGGGGGACGGACAGGGGAGAACGACTGAAGCTTTCTTT. Its protein is CASSKVGDGQGRTTEAFF.

The V call is TRBV13, the J call TRBJ2-7; no definite D call. V was pared by 3 bases and J by 4 bases, with 10 bases between. CDR1 PRHDT and CDR2 FYEKMQ come from the germline V gene (reference sequence). The CDR3 has 13 residues. CDR3 amino acids: CASSFYSSYEQYF. CDR3 sequence (DNA): TGTGCCAGCAGCTTTTATAGTAGTTACGAGCAGTACTTC.

The chain is built from TRBV4-2 and TRBJ1-1; D uncertain. Germline values: CDR1 LGHNA, CDR2 YNFKEQ. The CDR3 consists of 16 residues. V was clipped by 6 bases and J by 0 bases, with 17 bases between them. In DNA, the CDR3 is TGTGCCAGCAGTCGGGATCAGACCCTTATGAACACTGAAGCTTTCTTT. This translates into CASSRDQTLMNTEAFF.

This chain uses TRBV3-1 (or the pseudogene TRBV3-2) with TRBJ1-4; D gene ambiguous. The CDR3 is 16 residues long. V was shortened by 4 bases and J by 0 bases, with 12 bases between the two germline ends. Germline values: CDR1 LGHDT, CDR2 YNNKEL (reference sequence). In nucleotides, the CDR3 is TGTGCCAGCAGCCCAAGTATGGCGGCAACTAATGAAAAACTGTTTTTT. This gives the protein CASSPSMAATNEKLFF.

This clone was counted between two and nine times. This chain links TRBV6-1 with TRBJ1-5; D possibly corresponds to TRBD1 (5 bases). The germline V and J ends were trimmed by 0 bases and 2 bases, with 5 bases remaining between them. CDR3 length equals 14 residues. CDR1 is MNHNS and CDR2 is SASEGT in the germline V gene. CDR3 residues: CASSEAGGNQPQHF. Here the CDR3 DNA reads TGTGCCAGCAGTGAAGCAGGGGGCAATCAGCCCCAGCATTTT.

V usage is TRBV18 and J usage is TRBJ2-7; TRBD2 matches 11 bases. This CDR3 is 16 amino acids long. V was clipped by 4 bases and J by 0 bases; unmatched bases: 5. Germline CDR1 KGHSH, CDR2 LQKENI. The CDR3 spells CASSRSTSGTSYEQYF. In DNA, the CDR3 is TGTGCCAGCTCACGTTCGACTAGCGGGACCTCCTACGAGCAGTACTTC.

The chain has TRBV9 and TRBJ1-1, with a weak D call TRBD1 (6 bases). CDR1 is SGDLS and CDR2 is YYNGEE in the germline V gene. The CDR3 covers 16 residues. Trimming pared 6 bases from V and 0 bases from J, leaving 18 bases between. CDR3 loop: CASTPGGGLVNTEAFF. CDR3 nucleotide sequence: TGTGCCAGCACCCCGGGCGGGGGGCTTGTGAACACTGAAGCTTTCTTT.